This T cell receptor beta chain was recovered during a study of regulatory T cells in long-lasting Graves disease. Sequencing libraries for TCR beta were prepared with iRepertoire HTBI primers and Arm-PCR of CDR3 regions. TCRdb re-called the multiplex PCR reads through MiXCR, storing one row per CDR3 protein. The sample has around 450,000 distinct CDR3 sequences; about 15% are singletons. CDR3 length: 14 amino acids. V trimming: 10 bases; J trimming: 3 bases; junction bases outside the gene matches: 10. Per germline, CDR1 SNHLY and CDR2 FYNNEI. Regarding time point: newly diagnosed GD, antithyroid drugs for less than 3 months. RNA from PBMCs was the source of the TCR library. Graves' disease diagnosis followed American Thyroid Association guidelines. The same sample was also used in a study of T cells in Graves' hyperthyroidism and ophthalmopathy.

The material was peripheral blood mononuclear cells (PBMCs), obtained at new diagnosis, from a patient treated with antithyroid drugs. This clonotype originated in a woman under 40 with Graves disease. The chain employs TRBV2 and TRBJ2-7, with 9 bases identical to TRBD2. The chain's CDR3 is CAIRPGLAIYEQYF. The CDR3 nucleotides read TGTGCCATCAGACCGGGACTAGCAATCTACGAGCAGTACTTC.